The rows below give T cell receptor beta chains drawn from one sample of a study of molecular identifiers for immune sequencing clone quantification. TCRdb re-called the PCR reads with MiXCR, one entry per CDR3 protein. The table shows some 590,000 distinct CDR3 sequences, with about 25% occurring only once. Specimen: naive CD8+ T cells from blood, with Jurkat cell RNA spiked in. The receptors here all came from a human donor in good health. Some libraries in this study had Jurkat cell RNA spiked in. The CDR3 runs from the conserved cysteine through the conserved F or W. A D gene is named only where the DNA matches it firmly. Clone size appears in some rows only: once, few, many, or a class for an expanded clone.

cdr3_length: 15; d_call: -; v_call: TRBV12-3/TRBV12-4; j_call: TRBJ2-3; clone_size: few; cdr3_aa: CASSLRDWSTDTQYF; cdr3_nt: TGTGCCAGCAGTTTAAGGGACTGGAGCACAGATACGCAGTATTTT
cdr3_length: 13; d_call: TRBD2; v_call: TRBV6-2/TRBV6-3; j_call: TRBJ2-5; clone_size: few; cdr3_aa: CASLAGYQETQYF; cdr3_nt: TGTGCCAGCTTAGCGGGGTACCAAGAGACCCAGTACTTC
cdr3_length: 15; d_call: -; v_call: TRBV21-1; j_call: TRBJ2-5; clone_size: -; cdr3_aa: CASSKDRKEPKTQYF; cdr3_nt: TGTGCCAGCAGCAAAGACAGGAAGGAACCGAAGACCCAGTACTTC
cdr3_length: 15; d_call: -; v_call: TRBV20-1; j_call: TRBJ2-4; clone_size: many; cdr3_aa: CSARTKGLAKNIQYF; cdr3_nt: TGCAGTGCTAGAACTAAAGGACTAGCCAAAAACATTCAGTACTTC
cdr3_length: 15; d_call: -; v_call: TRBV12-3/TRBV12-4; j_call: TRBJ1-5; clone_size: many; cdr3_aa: CASSHTGNSNQPQHF; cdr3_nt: TGTGCCAGCAGTCATACAGGGAACAGCAATCAGCCCCAGCATTTT
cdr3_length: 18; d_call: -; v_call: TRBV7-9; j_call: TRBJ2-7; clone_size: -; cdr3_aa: CASSLVPGGGRGLYEQYF; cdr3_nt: TGTGCCAGCAGCTTAGTCCCAGGTGGGGGTCGGGGGCTCTACGAGCAGTACTTC
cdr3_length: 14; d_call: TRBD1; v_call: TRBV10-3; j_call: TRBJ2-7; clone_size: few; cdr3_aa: CATRDRGTPYGQYF; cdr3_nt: TGTGCCACCCGGGACAGGGGGACTCCCTACGGGCAGTACTTC
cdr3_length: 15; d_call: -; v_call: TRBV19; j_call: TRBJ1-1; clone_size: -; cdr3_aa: CASNNLYDRVTEAFF; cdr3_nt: TGTGCCAGTAATAACCTGTATGATAGGGTGACTGAAGCTTTCTTT
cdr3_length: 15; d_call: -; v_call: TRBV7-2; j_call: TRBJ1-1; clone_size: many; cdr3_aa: CASSLVDSMNTEAFF; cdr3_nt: TGTGCCAGCAGCCTAGTCGACAGTATGAACACTGAAGCTTTCTTT
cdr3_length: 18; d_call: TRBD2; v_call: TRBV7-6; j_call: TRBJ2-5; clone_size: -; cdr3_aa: CASSRGLAGVNMQETQYF; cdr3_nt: TGTGCCAGCAGCCGGGGACTAGCGGGGGTGAATATGCAAGAGACCCAGTACTTC
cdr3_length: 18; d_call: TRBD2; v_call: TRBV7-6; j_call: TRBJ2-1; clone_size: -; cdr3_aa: CASNLGVPASGFYNEQFF; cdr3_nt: TGTGCCAGCAACTTGGGGGTGCCGGCTAGCGGTTTTTACAATGAGCAGTTCTTC
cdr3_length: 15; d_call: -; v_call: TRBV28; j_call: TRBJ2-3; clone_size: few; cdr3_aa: CASRIHIPSTDTQYF; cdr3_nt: TGTGCCAGCAGAATACACATCCCTAGCACAGATACGCAGTATTTT
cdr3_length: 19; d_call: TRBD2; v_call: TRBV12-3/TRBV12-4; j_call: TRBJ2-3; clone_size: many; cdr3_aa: CASSPGLAGGVRGTDTQYF; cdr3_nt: TGTGCCAGCAGTCCGGGACTAGCGGGAGGAGTGAGGGGCACAGATACGCAGTATTTT
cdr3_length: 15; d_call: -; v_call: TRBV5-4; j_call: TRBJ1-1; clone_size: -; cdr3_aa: CASSLAGPVNTEAFF; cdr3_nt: TGTGCCAGCAGCTTGGCTGGACCCGTGAACACTGAAGCTTTCTTT
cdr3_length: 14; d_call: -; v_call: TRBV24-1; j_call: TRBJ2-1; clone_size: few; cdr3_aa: CATSDQGSYNEQFF; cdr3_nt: TGTGCCACCAGTGACCAGGGATCCTACAATGAGCAGTTCTTC
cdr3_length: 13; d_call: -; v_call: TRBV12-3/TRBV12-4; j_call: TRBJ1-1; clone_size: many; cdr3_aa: CASRQTGFTEAFF; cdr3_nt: TGTGCCAGCAGACAAACAGGGTTCACTGAAGCTTTCTTT
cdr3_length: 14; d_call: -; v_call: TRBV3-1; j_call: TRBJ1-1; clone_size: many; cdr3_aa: CASSQDHGRVEAFF; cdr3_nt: TGTGCCAGCAGCCAAGATCATGGCAGGGTCGAAGCTTTCTTT
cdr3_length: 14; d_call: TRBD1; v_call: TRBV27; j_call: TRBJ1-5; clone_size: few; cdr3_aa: CASSLTGGAQPQHF; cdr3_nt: TGTGCCAGCAGTTTGACAGGGGGCGCGCAGCCCCAGCATTTT
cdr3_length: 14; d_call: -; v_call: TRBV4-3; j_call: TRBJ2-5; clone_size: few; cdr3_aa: CASSHGLSQETQYF; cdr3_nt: TGCGCCAGCAGCCACGGACTGTCCCAAGAGACCCAGTACTTC
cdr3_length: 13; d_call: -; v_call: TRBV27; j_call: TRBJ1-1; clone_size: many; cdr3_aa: CASSPQPNTEAFF; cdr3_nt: TGTGCCAGCAGTCCCCAACCGAACACTGAAGCTTTCTTT
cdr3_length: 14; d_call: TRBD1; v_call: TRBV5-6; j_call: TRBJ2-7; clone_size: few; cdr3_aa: CASGGQGHADEQYF; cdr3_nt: TGTGCCAGCGGAGGACAGGGGCACGCGGACGAGCAGTACTTC
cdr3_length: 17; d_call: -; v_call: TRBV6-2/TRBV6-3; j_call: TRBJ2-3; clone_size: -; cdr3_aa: CASSYSSVGGDTDTQYF; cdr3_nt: TGTGCCAGCAGTTACTCATCTGTCGGGGGAGACACAGATACGCAGTATTTT
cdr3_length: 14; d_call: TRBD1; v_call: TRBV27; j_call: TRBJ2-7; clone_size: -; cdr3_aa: CASSLWGTAYEQYF; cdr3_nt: TGTGCCAGCAGTTTATGGGGGACAGCCTACGAGCAGTACTTC
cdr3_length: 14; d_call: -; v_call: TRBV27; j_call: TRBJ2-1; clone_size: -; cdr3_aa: CASSPPGPIEEQFF; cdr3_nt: TGTGCCAGCAGTCCCCCGGGGCCCATTGAAGAGCAGTTCTTC
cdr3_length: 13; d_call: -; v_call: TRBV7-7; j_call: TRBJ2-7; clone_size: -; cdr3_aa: CASSSRQYYKQYF; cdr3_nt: TGTGCTAGCAGCTCGAGACAGTACTACAAGCAGTACTTC
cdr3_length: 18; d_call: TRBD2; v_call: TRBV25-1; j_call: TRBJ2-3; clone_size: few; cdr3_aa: CASSEGLLAGEGSDTQYF; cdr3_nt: TGTGCCAGCAGTGAAGGTCTTCTGGCGGGAGAGGGCTCAGATACGCAGTATTTT
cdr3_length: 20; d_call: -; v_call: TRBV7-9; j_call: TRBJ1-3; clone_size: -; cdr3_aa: CASSYGGLAGILGSGNTIYF; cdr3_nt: TGTGCCAGCAGCTACGGCGGGTTGGCAGGGATTCTGGGGAGCGGAAACACCATATATTTT